Below, 16 T cell receptor beta chains from the same sample are listed, as sequenced in a study of cytomegalovirus exposure and HLA in healthy donors (dated 2017 in TCRdb). The receptor library was made with the immunoSEQ multiplex PCR assay. For the multiplex PCR, a mixture combining 60 forward primers for TCR Vbeta segments and 13 reverse primers for TCR Jbeta segments was used. Held by TCRdb, this immuneACCESS table contains in-frame sequences only and omits some clones. Under half of the omission traces to an unresolved V gene where checked; the cause of the rest is unknown. Across this sample there are over 150,000 clones, with around 73% seen only once. The top ten hold roughly 3% of the sample. The sample consisted of PBMCs. Every receptor here comes from a woman aged 25-40 years in good health and CMV-seronegative.

As DNA, the CDR3 is TGTGCCAGCAGTGGGCCAAGTAAACAACAGTTCTTC. This sequence encodes CASSGPSKQQFF. This chain connects TRBV2 to TRBJ2-1; D not resolved. Germline CDR1 and CDR2: SNHLY and FYNNEI. This CDR3 has 12 amino acids. The V end was cut by 4 bases, the J end by 13 bases, with 14 bases between.

The CDR3 bases are TGCAGCGCGTCGGGGGGGGCCTACAATGAGCAGTTCTTC. Translating it yields CSASGGAYNEQFF. The genes are TRBV29-1 and TRBJ2-1, with 8 bases fitting TRBD2. This CDR3 spans 13 amino acids. Germline CDR1 and CDR2: SQVTM and ANQGSEA. V shed 7 bases and J 2 bases; nucleotides not matched to a gene: 4.

A few counts support this clone. The chain employs TRBV10-2 and TRBJ2-7; 8 nucleotides agree with TRBD1. V lost 0 bases to trimming and J lost 6 bases; unmatched junction nucleotides: 7. The CDR3 covers 15 residues. CDR1 is WSHSY and CDR2 is SAAADI in the germline V gene. The CDR3 here is CASSESTGVPSEQYF. In DNA, the CDR3 is TGCGCCAGCAGTGAGTCGACAGGGGTCCCCTCCGAGCAGTACTTC.

The chain couples TRBV14 to TRBJ2-3; 14 bases map to TRBD2. From germline, CDR1 is SGHDN and CDR2 FVKESK. J gave up 2 bases and V 6 bases, and 4 bases lay outside the gene matches. This CDR3 has 16 amino acids. The DNA for the CDR3 is TGTGCCAGCAGACGGACTAGCGGGGGGTCCACAGATACGCAGTATTTT. Its protein product is CASRRTSGGSTDTQYF.

The chain employs TRBV5-6 and TRBJ2-1; D unclear. Germline V lookup: CDR1 SGHDT, CDR2 YYEEEE. V lost 1 base to trimming and J lost 10 bases, with 9 bases between them. The CDR3 consists of 12 residues. The CDR3: CASSLWAGEQFF. CDR3 nucleotides: TGTGCCAGCAGCTTGTGGGCTGGCGAGCAGTTCTTC. The full variable domain, completed using reference TRBV5-6 and TRBJ2-1, is DAGVTQSPTHLIKTRGQQVTLRCSPKSGHDTVSWYQQALGQGPQFIFQYYEEEERQRGNFPDRFSGHQFPNYSSELNVNALLLGDSALYLCASSLWAGEQFFGPGTRLTVL.

This clone has only a few counts. The V call is TRBV5-6, the J call TRBJ2-7, with TRBD1 matching 9 bases. The CDR3 loop spans 16 amino acids. CDR1 and CDR2 (germline): SGHDT, YYEEEE. Unmatched junction bases numbered 5, after V lost 0 bases and J lost 1 base. The CDR3 region has the DNA TGTGCCAGCAGCTTGGCATGGGACAGGGCTTCCTACGAGCAGTACTTC. Translating gives CASSLAWDRASYEQYF. The complete variable domain, with remaining parts taken from reference TRBV5-6 and TRBJ2-7, reads DAGVTQSPTHLIKTRGQQVTLRCSPKSGHDTVSWYQQALGQGPQFIFQYYEEEERQRGNFPDRFSGHQFPNYSSELNVNALLLGDSALYLCASSLAWDRASYEQYFGPGTRLTVT.

This chain uses TRBV4-1 with TRBJ1-2; 7 nucleotides align to TRBD1. Germline trimming cut 1 base from V and 4 bases from J; bases unmatched to any gene: 3. From germline, CDR1 is MGHRA and CDR2 YSYEKL. The CDR3 is made up of 14 amino acids. The CDR3 reads CASSQGGTVYGYTF. CDR3 DNA: TGCGCCAGCAGCCAAGGCGGGACAGTCTATGGCTACACCTTC.

This clone has only one observation. The chain is built from TRBV10-2 and TRBJ2-1; 8 bases agree with TRBD1. Germline V lookup: CDR1 WSHSY, CDR2 SAAADI. With V trimmed by 6 bases and J by 7 bases, 11 bases remained unmatched. CDR3 size: 15 residues. The CDR3 sequence is CASRMSQGAVNEQFF. The CDR3 region has the DNA TGCGCCAGCAGGATGTCCCAGGGGGCGGTAAATGAGCAGTTCTTC.

This clone was counted a few times. This sequence joins TRBV19 and TRBJ2-1; the match to TRBD2 covers 7 bases. The V segment lost 6 bases and the J segment 8 bases; nucleotides outside the gene matches: 19. This CDR3 has 17 residues. Germline CDR1 is LNHDA and CDR2 is SQIVND (reference sequence). The CDR3 sequence is CASRGTEWEGLRDEQFF. The CDR3 DNA reads as TGTGCCAGTAGGGGAACCGAGTGGGAGGGCCTCAGGGATGAGCAGTTCTTC. Full variable domain (rest looked up from reference TRBV19 and TRBJ2-1): DGGITQSPKYLFRKEGQNVTLSCEQNLNHDAMYWYRQDPGQGLRLIYYSQIVNDFQKGDIAEGYSVSREKKESFPLTVTSAQKNPTAFYLCASRGTEWEGLRDEQFFGPGTRLTVL.

This chain joins TRBV23-1 and TRBJ2-2; 7 bases are a match to TRBD1. TRBV23-1 carries the ORF label, with uncertain function. The J segment lost 6 bases and the V segment lost 2 bases, leaving 9 bases of the junction unmatched. The CDR3 spans 16 residues. The CDR3 spells CASSQGGQRIAGELFF. The CDR3, as DNA: TGCGCCAGCAGTCAAGGGGGACAGCGTATTGCCGGGGAGCTGTTTTTT.

In its sample, this clone was seen once. V and J are TRBV6-1 and TRBJ1-1; D is unresolved. Trimming removed 2 bases from V and 3 bases from J, with 7 bases in between. This CDR3 contains 13 residues. Germline CDR1 and CDR2: MNHNS and SASEGT. CDR3 sequence reads: CASSERHDTEAFF. In DNA, the CDR3 is TGTGCCAGCAGTGAAAGACACGACACTGAAGCTTTCTTT.

The V and J genes are TRBV12-1 and TRBJ1-5; the D segment call TRBD1 is taken from the table without a DNA check. TRBV12-1 is classified as a pseudogene. The length of the CDR3 is 17 residues. The CDR3 bases are TGTGCCAGCAGCTTTAGGCGGACAGGGACCATCAGTAGGCCCCAGCATTTT. Protein product: CASSFRRTGTISRPQHF.

The rearrangement uses TRBV14 and TRBJ2-1, with 9 bases matching TRBD2. The CDR3 is 17 residues long. Germline V gives CDR1 SGHDN, CDR2 FVKESK. The V gene end was trimmed by 0 bases and the J gene end by 5 bases; junction bases not matched to a gene: 8. CDR3 nucleotides: TGTGCCAGCAGCCAAGACTGGGCTAGCGGGATCGACAATGAGCAGTTCTTC. This gives the protein CASSQDWASGIDNEQFF.

This clone was seen a single time. V is TRBV30 and J is TRBJ2-3; D gene unclear. Between the trimmed V and J ends, which lost 4 bases and 2 bases, there was a span of 7 bases. The V gene's germline CDR1 is GTSNPN and CDR2 SVGIG (reference sequence). The CDR3 covers 12 residues. CDR3 loop: CAWTLDTDTQYF. DNA for the CDR3: TGTGCCTGGACTCTAGACACAGATACGCAGTATTTT.

V gene TRBV6-5 combines with J gene TRBJ1-6, with D hard to call. This CDR3 is built from 13 residues. CDR1 is MNHEY, CDR2 SVGAGI, per germline. The V end was cut by 6 bases, the J end by 16 bases, with 19 bases between. The DNA of the CDR3 is TGTGCCAGCAGACGAAACCATTACCCCGGGCTCCACTTT. This translates into CASRRNHYPGLHF.

V gene TRBV2 combines with J gene TRBJ2-7; D uncertain. The germline V and J ends were trimmed by 11 bases and 6 bases, with 8 bases remaining between them. This CDR3 spans 9 amino acids. Germline CDR1 reads SNHLY; CDR2 reads FYNNEI. CDR3 DNA: TGTGCCGCCTTCAGCGAGCAGTACTTC. Its translation is CAAFSEQYF.